One and the same sample provided the 21 T cell receptor beta chains below, sequenced in a study of cytomegalovirus exposure and HLA in healthy donors. Using immunoSEQ multiplex PCR, the repertoire was profiled, and TCRdb retains in-frame clones only, with some absent. Here the sample spans about 130,000 clones, approximately 92% being singletons. Source material: PBMCs. Receptor source: a woman under 30 in good health and CMV-seronegative.

The chain is built from TRBV19 and TRBJ1-5; D is undetermined. Per the germline V gene, CDR1 is LNHDA and CDR2 is SQIVND (reference sequence). Trimming took 10 bases from V and 5 from J, leaving 6 bases between them. This CDR3 region has 10 residues. The chain's CDR3 is CAIHDQPQHF. CDR3 coding DNA: TGTGCCATCCATGATCAGCCCCAGCATTTT.

The rearrangement uses TRBV19 and TRBJ1-4; 8 bases map to TRBD1. The junction had 5 bases not matched to a gene; V was cut back by 6 bases and J by 8 bases. The CDR3 loop spans 13 amino acids. Per germline, CDR1 LNHDA and CDR2 SQIVND (reference sequence). CDR3 in DNA: TGTGCCAGTAGGGACAGGGCTCGGGAAAAACTGTTTTTT. As protein: CASRDRAREKLFF.

The CDR3 bases are TGCGCCAGCAGCACCCGGAATAGCCCAAGCGGCTCCTACAATGAGCAGTTCTTC. Translated, it gives CASSTRNSPSGSYNEQFF. V usage is TRBV5-1 and J usage is TRBJ2-1, with D possibly TRBD2 on 5 matching bases. The CDR3 runs 18 residues. Germline CDR1 and CDR2: SGHRS and YFSETQ. Trimming took 4 bases from V and 0 from J, leaving 20 bases between them. The whole variable domain, remainder taken from reference TRBV5-1 and TRBJ2-1, is KAGVTQTPRYLIKTRGQQVTLSCSPISGHRSVSWYQQTPGQGLQFLFEYFSETQRNKGNFPGRFSGRQFSNSRSEMNVSTLELGDSALYLCASSTRNSPSGSYNEQFFGPGTRLTVL.

CDR3 sequence (DNA): TGTGCCAGCAGTCAGGGACAGGGGACCTACGAGCAGTACTTC. Residues: CASSQGQGTYEQYF. The chain carries TRBV6-5 and TRBJ2-7, with 10 bases matching TRBD1. The CDR3 runs to 14 residues. Trimming removed 5 bases from V and 2 bases from J; junction bases left unmatched: 3. Germline V gene lookup returns CDR1 MNHEY and CDR2 SVGAGI.

The gene calls are TRBV11-2 and TRBJ2-5; 8 bases match TRBD1. This CDR3 region has 15 residues. The V segment lost 4 bases and the J segment 5 bases; nucleotides outside the gene matches: 9. Germline-derived CDR1 and CDR2 are SGHAT and FQNNGV. The CDR3 region has the DNA TGTGCCAGCAGCTACGGACAGGGATCTCACGAGACCCAGTACTTC. The encoded protein is CASSYGQGSHETQYF. The full variable domain, with the rest looked up from reference TRBV11-2 and TRBJ2-5, is EAGVAQSPRYKIIEKRQSVAFWCNPISGHATLYWYQQILGQGPKLLIQFQNNGVVDDSQLPKDRFSAERLKGVDSTLKIQPAKLEDSAVYLCASSYGQGSHETQYFGPGTRLLVL.

The chain has TRBV18 and TRBJ1-4; 8 bases fit TRBD1. This CDR3 is 15 amino acids long. J gave up 7 bases and V 3 bases, and 7 bases lay outside the gene matches. Germline-derived CDR1 and CDR2 are KGHSH and LQKENI. CDR3 sequence (DNA): TGTGCCAGCTCACCCCAAAACAGGGGGGGTGAAAAACTGTTTTTT. Its protein is CASSPQNRGGEKLFF.

CDR3 nucleotide sequence: TGTGCCACCAGCCCAGATCACGGGACTAGCGGACCCACAGATACGCAGTATTTT. Translation: CATSPDHGTSGPTDTQYF. The genes are TRBV15 and TRBJ2-3; the match to TRBD2 covers 11 bases. V was clipped by 5 bases and J by 2 bases; unmatched bases: 12. CDR3 length: 18 residues. CDR1 LNHNV and CDR2 YYDKDF come from the germline V gene (reference sequence).

The J gene is TRBJ2-5, the V gene TRBV9; possible D gene TRBD2, 5 bases. V dropped 0 bases and J dropped 3 bases, with 12 bases sitting between them. From germline, CDR1 is SGDLS and CDR2 YYNGEE. CDR3 length equals 15 residues. The CDR3 sequence: CASSVDGGPKETQYF. The DNA for the CDR3 is TGTGCCAGCAGCGTAGACGGCGGGCCCAAAGAGACCCAGTACTTC.

The chain employs TRBV5-1 and TRBJ2-6, with D unresolved. Trimming shortened V by 2 bases and J by 0 bases, and 6 bases separated the two germline ends. This CDR3 is built from 15 residues. Germline V CDR1 and CDR2: SGHRS, YFSETQ. In DNA form, the CDR3 reads TGCGCCAGCAGCTTCGGGTACTCTGGGGCCAACGTCCTGACTTTC. Translated, it gives CASSFGYSGANVLTF.

CDR3 DNA: TGTGCCAGCTCACCAAACGAGGGAGGGGACTATGGCTACACCTTC. Its translation: CASSPNEGGDYGYTF. The V call is TRBV18, the J call TRBJ1-2; D perhaps matches TRBD1 (5 bases). CDR1 is KGHSH and CDR2 is LQKENI in the germline V gene. CDR3 length equals 15 residues. V was shortened by 2 bases and J by 3 bases, with 13 bases between the two germline ends.

V is TRBV19 and J is TRBJ1-1; no clear D. The V end lost 1 base, the J end lost 10 bases, and 13 bases lay between the germline ends. The CDR3 length is 13 residues. Germline V lookup: CDR1 LNHDA, CDR2 SQIVND (reference sequence). DNA for the CDR3: TGTGCCAGTAGTATAGCCGCAGCCTCAGGAGCTTTCTTT. Its protein product is CASSIAAASGAFF.

The chain uses TRBV27 and TRBJ2-7; perhaps TRBD2 as D (5 bases). Per the germline V gene, CDR1 is MNHEY and CDR2 is SMNVEV (reference sequence). There are 12 residues in the CDR3. Deletions cut 4 bases from V and 12 bases from J, with 16 bases between. The CDR3 here is CASSSPGSLRYF. DNA for the CDR3: TGTGCCAGCAGTTCCCCGGGGTCCCTGAGGTACTTC.

This chain links TRBV15 with TRBJ1-5, with TRBD1 as a possible D gene (5 bases). Trimming took 4 bases from V and 5 from J, leaving 21 bases between them. Germline CDR1 LNHNV, CDR2 YYDKDF (reference sequence). This CDR3 region has 17 residues. CDR3 sequence (DNA): TGTGCCACCAGCACCATGTACGGGGTGGGGGGTGATCAGCCCCAGCATTTT. Translation gives CATSTMYGVGGDQPQHF.

The rearrangement joins TRBV5-1 to TRBJ2-5; a weak D match, TRBD1 (5 bases). V lost 4 bases and J lost 0, with 13 bases in between. Germline CDR1 is SGHRS and CDR2 is YFSETQ. CDR3 length: 15 amino acids. The CDR3 is CASSQGSGYQETQYF. The CDR3 DNA follows: TGCGCCAGCAGCCAGGGTAGTGGGTACCAAGAGACCCAGTACTTC.

In nucleotides, the CDR3 is TGTGCCAGTAGCGGACTAGCGGGGGGACCAACTTCCGAGCAGTACTTC. Translating gives CASSGLAGGPTSEQYF. The genes are TRBV19 and TRBJ2-7; 14 bases are shared with TRBD2. Trimming cost V 6 bases and J 6 bases; bases outside gene matches: 10. CDR1 and CDR2 from the germline V gene are LNHDA and SQIVND (reference sequence). This CDR3 region has 16 residues.

V gene TRBV25-1 combines with J gene TRBJ1-4; 9 nucleotides match TRBD1. CDR3 length equals 15 residues. The junction had 8 bases not matched to a gene; V was cut back by 4 bases and J by 8 bases. CDR1 is MGHDK and CDR2 is SYGVNS in the germline V gene. The CDR3 DNA follows: TGTGCCAGCAGTGGGTTACAGGGGGCGCGAGAAAAACTGTTTTTT. Translated: CASSGLQGAREKLFF.

The V call is TRBV2, the J call TRBJ1-1; D is unclear. This CDR3 comprises 14 residues. Germline V gives CDR1 SNHLY, CDR2 FYNNEI. Deletions cut 4 bases from V and 6 bases from J, with 15 bases between. CDR3 bases: TGTGCCAGCAGTGTTTTGCCTGAGCTTGCTGAAGCTTTCTTT. It translates to CASSVLPELAEAFF.

The genes are TRBV5-4 and TRBJ1-2, with TRBD1 as a possible D gene (6 bases). The germline CDR1 and CDR2 sequences are SGHNT and YYREEE (reference sequence). The V and J ends lost 6 bases and 2 bases respectively, with 14 bases between them. The CDR3 is 14 residues long. The CDR3 DNA follows: TGTGCCAGCAAAAAACCGGGACAAAACTATGGCTACACCTTC. Protein product: CASKKPGQNYGYTF.

CDR3 loop: CATLIQAPYEQYF. In DNA, the CDR3 is TGCGCCACCCTGATACAGGCACCCTACGAGCAGTACTTC. The chain uses TRBV10-2 and TRBJ2-7; TRBD1 might be the D (5 bases). There are 13 residues in the CDR3. Germline CDR1 is WSHSY and CDR2 is SAAADI. The V gene lost 10 bases and the J gene lost 2 bases, with 15 bases spanning the gap.

This sequence joins TRBV6-1 and TRBJ2-7, with TRBD1 matching 7 bases. Germline trimming cut 5 bases from V and 3 bases from J; bases unmatched to any gene: 4. Looked up from germline, CDR1 is MNHNS and CDR2 is SASEGT. The CDR3 is made up of 13 amino acids. CDR3 DNA sequence: TGTGCCAGCAGTCAAGGGGACAGCTACGAGCAGTACTTC. It codes for CASSQGDSYEQYF.

This rearrangement joins TRBV6-6 to TRBJ1-5; a possible D gene is TRBD1 (5 bases). V was trimmed by 11 bases and J by 6 bases, leaving 20 bases between them. The CDR3 runs 14 residues. The germline gives CDR1 MNHNY, CDR2 SVGAGI (reference sequence). This CDR3 is CAGPRGGWAQPQHF. CDR3 in DNA: TGTGCCGGTCCGCGGGGGGGGTGGGCTCAGCCCCAGCATTTT.